The 15 T cell receptor beta chains below all came from one sample that was sequenced in a study of T cell changes during pregnancy in multiple sclerosis (dated by TCRdb to between 2018 and 2021). Library preparation employed the immunoSEQ multiplex PCR assay. Sourced from immuneACCESS, this table was stored by TCRdb with only in-frame sequences that have V and J called. A share of the clones is absent; for the studies checked, an unresolved V gene accounts for under half, and the remainder has no known explanation. Counted in this sample were under 70,000 clones; about 94% of them appeared once. Less than 3% of the sample rests with the top ten. The input for sequencing was CD8+ T cells from peripheral blood mononuclear cells, taken after pregnancy. These receptors all come from a female donor with multiple sclerosis, enrolled in a pregnancy study.

This chain joins TRBV2 and TRBJ2-1; 7 bases fit TRBD1. CDR3 length: 14 amino acids. CDR1 and CDR2 from the germline V gene are SNHLY and FYNNEI. The V segment lost 6 bases and the J segment 1 base; nucleotides outside the gene matches: 3. The CDR3 nucleotides are TGTGCCAGCAGCGACAGGGTTTCCTACAATGAGCAGTTCTTC. Translation: CASSDRVSYNEQFF. Drawing the rest from reference TRBV2 and TRBJ2-1, the complete variable domain is EPEVTQTPSHQVTQMGQEVILRCVPISNHLYFYWYRQILGQKVEFLVSFYNNEISEKSEIFDDQFSVERPDGSNFTLKIRSTKLEDSAMYFCASSDRVSYNEQFFGPGTRLTVL.

The CDR3 bases are TGTGCCAGCAAGGAGTTGCGGGAGAAGCAGTTCTTC. It yields the protein CASKELREKQFF. V is TRBV2 and J is TRBJ2-1, with 7 positions matching TRBD2. This CDR3 contains 12 residues. The V gene end was trimmed by 7 bases and the J gene end by 11 bases; junction bases not matched to a gene: 8. CDR1 is SNHLY, CDR2 FYNNEI, per germline.

The CDR3 spells CASSIGDSYEQYF. The CDR3 DNA is TGTGCCAGTAGTATTGGGGACAGCTACGAGCAGTACTTC. The chain links TRBV19 to TRBJ2-7; 7 bases are a match to TRBD1. The junction had 2 bases not matched to a gene; V was cut back by 3 bases and J by 3 bases. Germline V gene sequence: CDR1 LNHDA, CDR2 SQIVND (reference sequence). The CDR3 sequence is 13 residues long.

This clone appeared a single time. This sequence joins TRBV5-5 and TRBJ2-5, with 9 bases matching TRBD1. V lost 3 bases, J lost 5 bases, and 11 bases stayed unmatched. The CDR3 length is 16 residues. Germline assignment: CDR1 SGHKS and CDR2 YYEKEE (reference sequence). CDR3 region: CASSSFGQGRGETQYF. CDR3 DNA: TGTGCCAGCAGCTCTTTTGGACAGGGGCGAGGGGAGACCCAGTACTTC.

The rearrangement joins TRBV7-9 to TRBJ2-1; D is perhaps TRBD2 (5 bases). The V end lost 3 bases, the J end lost 5 bases, and 11 bases lay between the germline ends. Germline V gene sequence: CDR1 SEHNR, CDR2 FQNEAQ (reference sequence). CDR3 length: 14 amino acids. CDR3 bases: TGTGCCAGCAGCTTTGTAGCGTCTCACAATGAGCAGTTCTTC. Translated, it gives CASSFVASHNEQFF.

This chain connects TRBV6-5 to TRBJ2-7; 7 positions match TRBD2. CDR1 and CDR2 (germline): MNHEY, SVGAGI. The CDR3 has 15 amino acids. The junction had 5 bases not matched to a gene; V was cut back by 0 bases and J by 3 bases. DNA of the CDR3: TGTGCCAGCAGTTACTCGACTCGGGGGGACTACGAGCAGTACTTC. Protein: CASSYSTRGDYEQYF.

This chain connects TRBV5-4 to TRBJ1-2; TRBD1 matches 12 bases. Unmatched junction bases numbered 5, after V lost 4 bases and J lost 7 bases. CDR1 and CDR2 (germline): SGHNT, YYREEE (reference sequence). The CDR3 runs 14 residues. This CDR3 is CASSMGQGAGGYTF. The CDR3, as DNA: TGTGCCAGCAGCATGGGACAGGGGGCAGGTGGCTACACCTTC.

This clone appeared once. The chain has TRBV29-1 and TRBJ1-1, with D hard to call. Trimming shortened V by 5 bases and J by 3 bases, and 10 bases separated the two germline ends. Germline assignment: CDR1 SQVTM and CDR2 ANQGSEA. This CDR3 has 12 residues. CDR3 DNA: TGCAGCGTTCTCACAAAACACACTGAAGCTTTCTTT. Its protein is CSVLTKHTEAFF.

V is TRBV5-1 and J is TRBJ2-2, with 7 nucleotides matching TRBD1. Looked up from germline, CDR1 is SGHRS and CDR2 is YFSETQ. CDR3 length equals 15 residues. J was trimmed by 4 bases and V by 0 bases; bases with no gene match: 3. The CDR3, as DNA: TGCGCCAGCAGCTTGGGGCAGGGGGTCACCGGGGAGCTGTTTTTT. Amino acids: CASSLGQGVTGELFF.

V usage is TRBV28 and J usage is TRBJ2-3; 7 bases map to TRBD1. The CDR3 sequence is 19 residues long. Per the germline V gene, CDR1 is MDHEN and CDR2 is SYDVKM. Germline trimming cut 5 bases from V and 4 bases from J; bases unmatched to any gene: 21. This chain's CDR3 is CASSLSRDSSFQAADTQYF. The CDR3 bases are TGTGCCAGCAGTCTTAGCCGGGACAGTAGTTTTCAGGCTGCAGATACGCAGTATTTT.

The genes are TRBV27 and TRBJ2-4; D is perhaps TRBD2 (5 bases). Per the germline V gene, CDR1 is MNHEY and CDR2 is SMNVEV (reference sequence). This CDR3 region has 12 residues. The V end was cut by 4 bases, the J end by 9 bases, with 10 bases between. The CDR3 nucleotides are TGTGCCAGCAGTTCCCCGGGAAGCATTCAGTACTTC. Its translation is CASSSPGSIQYF.

The CDR3 spells CASSFLGATGELFF. In DNA form, the CDR3 reads TGTGCCAGCAGTTTTTTAGGGGCCACCGGGGAGCTGTTTTTT. V and J are TRBV27 and TRBJ2-2, with D maybe TRBD1 (5 bases). The CDR3 covers 14 residues. Germline V gene lookup returns CDR1 MNHEY and CDR2 SMNVEV (reference sequence). Trimming took 3 bases from V and 4 from J, leaving 9 bases between them.

This sequence joins TRBV5-1 and TRBJ2-7; possibly TRBD2 for D (6 bases). This CDR3 is built from 15 residues. The germline gives CDR1 SGHRS, CDR2 YFSETQ. V was pared by 2 bases and J by 1 base, with 13 bases between. CDR3 coding DNA: TGCGCCAGCAGCTTCCGGGACTTGGGGTCCTACGAGCAGTACTTC. It codes for CASSFRDLGSYEQYF.

V usage is TRBV30 and J usage is TRBJ1-2; 7 bases map to TRBD1. Germline CDR1 GTSNPN, CDR2 SVGIG (reference sequence). Trimming at V came to 3 bases and at J to 2 bases, leaving 3 bases not matched to a gene. The CDR3 extends over 13 amino acids. The CDR3 spells CAWSDRENYGYTF. The CDR3 nucleotides read TGTGCCTGGAGCGACAGGGAAAACTATGGCTACACCTTC.

The chain combines TRBV29-1 with TRBJ2-1; D perhaps matches TRBD2 (5 bases). This CDR3 spans 14 amino acids. With 5 bases removed from V and 9 bases from J, the gap between germline ends came to 20 bases. CDR1 and CDR2 (germline): SQVTM, ANQGSEA. The CDR3 sequence is CSVPSVRAGSEQFF. CDR3 nucleotides: TGCAGCGTTCCCTCGGTGAGGGCGGGTAGTGAGCAGTTCTTC.